What follows are 12 T cell receptor beta chains derived from one specimen sequenced in a study of blood T cell repertoires in COVID-19. Only in-frame clones appear in the TCRdb table, and some are missing; sequencing was by immunoSEQ multiplex PCR. The sample contains around 300,000 clones, more than 75% of which appear only once. The sequencing input was PBMCs or T cells enriched from blood (not recorded which). Source of these receptors: a woman younger than 35 who had recovered from COVID-19.

The chain combines TRBV5-6 with TRBJ1-1, with D possibly matching TRBD1 (6 bases). V shed 4 bases and J shed 2 bases, with 12 bases lying between them. The CDR3 runs to 14 residues. Germline lookup yields CDR1 SGHDT and CDR2 YYEEEE. CDR3 protein: CASSLRDTNTEAFF. The CDR3 DNA reads TGTGCCAGCAGCCTCCGGGACACTAACACTGAAGCTTTCTTT.

This CDR3 reads CASSLGSGVEQYF. The CDR3 nucleotides read TGTGCCAGCAGCTTGGGGTCGGGGGTCGAGCAGTACTTC. The chain has TRBV5-6 and TRBJ2-7, with D perhaps matching TRBD2 (6 bases). V was trimmed by 0 bases and J by 6 bases, leaving 10 bases between them. Per the germline V gene, CDR1 is SGHDT and CDR2 is YYEEEE. The CDR3 has 13 residues.

This rearrangement joins TRBV5-6 to TRBJ1-1; 7 bases are a match to TRBD1. This CDR3 has 15 amino acids. Germline values: CDR1 SGHDT, CDR2 YYEEEE. V was pared by 2 bases and J by 6 bases, with 10 bases of the junction left unmatched. CDR3 DNA sequence: TGTGCCAGCAGCTTTATGACAGGGAGATCTGCTGAAGCTTTCTTT. Residues: CASSFMTGRSAEAFF.

This rearrangement joins TRBV10-3 to TRBJ1-1; possible D gene TRBD1, 6 bases. Looked up from germline, CDR1 is ENHRY and CDR2 is SYGVKD. This CDR3 region has 13 residues. The V end was cut by 3 bases, the J end by 8 bases, with 13 bases between. The CDR3 DNA is TGTGCCATCAGTGAACAGGGTCTCTCCGAAGCTTTCTTT. Amino acid sequence: CAISEQGLSEAFF.

The CDR3 DNA is TGCGCCAGCAGCCTACAGTGGAATTCACCCCTCCACTTT. Its translation is CASSLQWNSPLHF. The V call is TRBV4-1, the J call TRBJ1-6; D is unresolved. This CDR3 is built from 13 residues. V shed 4 bases and J shed 7 bases, with 8 bases lying between them. Germline assignment: CDR1 MGHRA and CDR2 YSYEKL.

The genes are TRBV6-2 or TRBV6-3 and TRBJ1-5; D not resolved. The CDR3 covers 16 residues. CDR1 is MNHEY, CDR2 SVGEGT, per germline. V lost 7 bases to trimming and J lost 6 bases, with 22 bases between them. The CDR3 nucleotides read TGTGCCAGCACCCCTTCGAGGTCGGAGGTCAGTCAGCCCCAGCATTTT. It translates to CASTPSRSEVSQPQHF.

This clone was detected a few times. The chain employs TRBV18 and TRBJ1-1; TRBD1 might be the D (6 bases). The germline gives CDR1 KGHSH, CDR2 LQKENI. The V gene lost 8 bases and the J gene lost 3 bases, with 13 bases spanning the gap. This CDR3 has 13 amino acids. DNA of the CDR3: TGTGCCAGCGGGCTGGACAGAGACACTGAAGCTTTCTTT. This codes for CASGLDRDTEAFF.

This clone has only a few counts. The chain combines TRBV3-1 (or the pseudogene TRBV3-2) with TRBJ2-7; D not resolved. V was cut by 1 base and J by 4 bases, with 2 bases left in between. The germline CDR1 and CDR2 sequences are LGHDT and YNNKEL (reference sequence). CDR3 size: 11 residues. The CDR3 loop is CASSQVYEQYF. CDR3 DNA: TGTGCCAGCAGCCAAGTATACGAGCAGTACTTC.

The J gene is TRBJ1-2, the V gene TRBV25-1; 12 bases match TRBD1. The CDR3 is 14 amino acids. Germline loops: CDR1 MGHDK, CDR2 SYGVNS. V dropped 6 bases and J dropped 8; count of bases not matched to a gene: 7. CDR3 sequence: CASRGQGASGGYTF. For the CDR3, the DNA is TGTGCCAGCAGGGGACAGGGGGCGTCCGGCGGCTACACCTTC.

This clone was observed a single time. The chain joins TRBV5-8 to TRBJ2-5, with 11 bases aligning to TRBD2. The CDR3 runs 15 residues. With V trimmed by 2 bases and J by 5 bases, 5 bases remained unmatched. CDR1 and CDR2 (germline): SGHTS, YDEGEE. The CDR3, as DNA: TGTGCCAGCAGCTTTAGCGGGAGGGCCGGGGAGACCCAGTACTTC. It yields the protein CASSFSGRAGETQYF. Full variable domain (remainder filled in from reference TRBV5-8 and TRBJ2-5): EAGVTQSPTHLIKTRGQQATLRCSPISGHTSVYWYQQALGLGLQFLLWYDEGEERNRGNFPPRFSGRQFPNYSSELNVNALELEDSALYLCASSFSGRAGETQYFGPGTRLLVL.

DNA for the CDR3: TGTGCCAGCAGCCTTAGCGGGAGTGAGTTAGATGAGCAGTTCTTC. This translates into CASSLSGSELDEQFF. This chain uses TRBV7-3 with TRBJ2-1; 9 nucleotides line up with TRBD2. This CDR3 has 15 amino acids. Per germline, CDR1 SGHTA and CDR2 FQGTGA. Trimming cost V 5 bases and J 8 bases; bases outside gene matches: 10.

The CDR3 DNA sequence: TGTGCCAGCAGTCCCGGACAGGCCTATGAGCAGTTCTTC. It is translated as CASSPGQAYEQFF. The chain recombines TRBV28 with TRBJ2-1; TRBD1 matches 7 bases. V was pared by 5 bases and J by 8 bases, with 6 bases of the junction left unmatched. This CDR3 is built from 13 residues. Germline assignment: CDR1 MDHEN and CDR2 SYDVKM.